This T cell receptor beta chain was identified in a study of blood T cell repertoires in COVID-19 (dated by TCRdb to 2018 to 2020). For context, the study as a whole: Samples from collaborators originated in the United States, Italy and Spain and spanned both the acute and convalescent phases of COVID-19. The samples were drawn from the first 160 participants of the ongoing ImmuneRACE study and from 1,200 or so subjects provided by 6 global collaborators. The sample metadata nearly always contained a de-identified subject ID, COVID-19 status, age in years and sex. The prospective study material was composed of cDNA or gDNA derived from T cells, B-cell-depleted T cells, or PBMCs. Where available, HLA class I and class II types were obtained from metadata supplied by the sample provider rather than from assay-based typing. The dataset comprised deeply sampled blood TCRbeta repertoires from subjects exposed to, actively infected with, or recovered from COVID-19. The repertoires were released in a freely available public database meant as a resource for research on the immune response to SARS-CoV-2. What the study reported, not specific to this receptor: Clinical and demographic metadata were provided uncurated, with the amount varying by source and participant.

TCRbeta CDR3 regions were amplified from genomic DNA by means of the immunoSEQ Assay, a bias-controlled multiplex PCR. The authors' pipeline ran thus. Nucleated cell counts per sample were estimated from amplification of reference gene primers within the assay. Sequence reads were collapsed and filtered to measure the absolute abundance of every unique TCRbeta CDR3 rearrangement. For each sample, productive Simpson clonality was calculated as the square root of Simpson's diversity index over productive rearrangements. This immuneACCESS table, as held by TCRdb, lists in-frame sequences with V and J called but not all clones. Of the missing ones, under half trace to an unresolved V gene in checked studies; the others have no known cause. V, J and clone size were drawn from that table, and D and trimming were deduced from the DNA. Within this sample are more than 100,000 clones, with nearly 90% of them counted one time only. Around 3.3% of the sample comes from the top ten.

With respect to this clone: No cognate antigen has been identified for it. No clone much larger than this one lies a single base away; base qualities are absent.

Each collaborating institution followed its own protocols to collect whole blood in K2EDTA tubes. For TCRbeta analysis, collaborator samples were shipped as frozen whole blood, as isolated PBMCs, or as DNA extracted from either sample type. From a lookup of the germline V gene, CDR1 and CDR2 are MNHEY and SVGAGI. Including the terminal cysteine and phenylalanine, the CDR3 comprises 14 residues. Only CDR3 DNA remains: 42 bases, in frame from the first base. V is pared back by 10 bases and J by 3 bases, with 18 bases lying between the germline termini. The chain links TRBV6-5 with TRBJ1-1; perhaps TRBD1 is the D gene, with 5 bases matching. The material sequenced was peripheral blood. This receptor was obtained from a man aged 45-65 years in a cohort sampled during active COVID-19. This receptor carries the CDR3 CATRWGGADTEAFF. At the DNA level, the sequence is TGTGCCACCCGTTGGGGAGGGGCCGACACTGAAGCTTTCTTT.